A selection of T cell receptor beta chains follows, all from one sample in a study of blood T cell repertoires in COVID-19. Profiling relied on immunoSEQ multiplex PCR, and the TCRdb table lists in-frame clones only, not all of them. The sample holds approximately 190,000 clones, around 80% seen once. The specimen sequenced was peripheral blood. Receptors originate from a man in his sixties with acute or convalescent COVID-19. Both conserved end residues are part of each CDR3. D genes are given only for firm matches. Part of the rows lack a size; the others show once, few, many or a class for expanded clones.

clone size: NA; D gene: NA; V gene: TRBV3-1/TRBV3-2; J gene: TRBJ1-2; CDR3 DNA: TGTGCCAGCAGCCAAGATACCGGGGGTAGTGCTTCTTCCTATGGCTACACCTTC; CDR3 protein: CASSQDTGGSASSYGYTF
clone size: NA; D gene: TRBD1; V gene: TRBV6-5; J gene: TRBJ1-2; CDR3 DNA: TGTGCCAGCAGTTACTTGGGACAGGGGGACGGCTACACCTTC; CDR3 protein: CASSYLGQGDGYTF
clone size: NA; D gene: TRBD1; V gene: TRBV19; J gene: TRBJ1-4; CDR3 DNA: TGTGCCAGTAGTAACCGGGACAGTCTCCCTAATGAAAAACTGTTTTTT; CDR3 protein: CASSNRDSLPNEKLFF
clone size: NA; D gene: TRBD2; V gene: TRBV7-9; J gene: TRBJ2-7; CDR3 DNA: TGTGCCAGCAGCTTAGATGGTGGCGGGGGGAGGTACGAGCAGTACTTC; CDR3 protein: CASSLDGGGGRYEQYF
clone size: NA; D gene: NA; V gene: TRBV19; J gene: TRBJ2-7; CDR3 DNA: TGTGCCAGTAGCGACGACACCCGACCTGGGTACGAGCAGTACTTC; CDR3 protein: CASSDDTRPGYEQYF
clone size: NA; D gene: TRBD2; V gene: TRBV25-1; J gene: TRBJ2-3; CDR3 DNA: TGTGCCAGCAGTGAAGCGGGAGGTCACACAGATACGCAGTATTTT; CDR3 protein: CASSEAGGHTDTQYF
clone size: NA; D gene: TRBD2; V gene: TRBV24-1; J gene: TRBJ2-3; CDR3 DNA: TGTGCCACCAGTGATCCCCGGCTAGCGGGGGATACGCAGTATTTT; CDR3 protein: CATSDPRLAGDTQYF
clone size: NA; D gene: NA; V gene: TRBV5-3; J gene: TRBJ2-1; CDR3 DNA: TGTGCCAGAAGCCCCGGGACAAACTCCTACAATGAGCAGTTCTTC; CDR3 protein: CARSPGTNSYNEQFF
clone size: once; D gene: NA; V gene: TRBV3-1/TRBV3-2; J gene: TRBJ2-5; CDR3 DNA: TGTGCCAGCAGCCGAGCAGGGTCCCAAGAGACCCAGTACTTC; CDR3 protein: CASSRAGSQETQYF
clone size: NA; D gene: NA; V gene: TRBV27; J gene: TRBJ2-5; CDR3 DNA: TGTGCCAGCAGTTTTTCCCCTTCAGAGACCCAGTACTTC; CDR3 protein: CASSFSPSETQYF
clone size: once; D gene: NA; V gene: TRBV6-5; J gene: TRBJ1-2; CDR3 DNA: TGTGCCAGCACTTCCGCTGGGCTGCTTGGATATGGCTACACCTTC; CDR3 protein: CASTSAGLLGYGYTF
clone size: NA; D gene: NA; V gene: TRBV24-1; J gene: TRBJ1-5; CDR3 DNA: TGTGCCACCAGTGATCAAAGGGCTGCGTCAGGGAATAGCAATCAGCCCCAGCATTTT; CDR3 protein: CATSDQRAASGNSNQPQHF
clone size: NA; D gene: NA; V gene: TRBV15; J gene: TRBJ2-2; CDR3 DNA: TGTGCCACCAGCAGAGATGCTCCCGGGGGAGCAGGGGAGCTGTTTTTT; CDR3 protein: CATSRDAPGGAGELFF
clone size: once; D gene: NA; V gene: TRBV6-4; J gene: TRBJ2-1; CDR3 DNA: TGTGCCAGCAGCATGACTACCTCCCCCCCCCAGTTCTTC; CDR3 protein: CASSMTTSPPQFF
clone size: NA; D gene: TRBD2; V gene: TRBV4-3; J gene: TRBJ2-1; CDR3 DNA: TGCGCCAGCAGCCCACGAAAGTTAAACCCCGGGACTACGGAATACAATGAGCAGTTCTTC; CDR3 protein: CASSPRKLNPGTTEYNEQFF
clone size: NA; D gene: NA; V gene: TRBV9; J gene: TRBJ1-1; CDR3 DNA: TGTGCCAGCAGCCTAATGCCCCGAGACACTGAAGCTTTCTTT; CDR3 protein: CASSLMPRDTEAFF
clone size: NA; D gene: TRBD1; V gene: TRBV29-1; J gene: TRBJ2-1; CDR3 DNA: TGCAGCGTCAACCGGGACAGGGGCTACAATGAGCAGTTCTTC; CDR3 protein: CSVNRDRGYNEQFF
clone size: NA; D gene: NA; V gene: TRBV7-2; J gene: TRBJ1-2; CDR3 DNA: TGTGCCAGCAGCTTAGTAGGGCAGGGAGGGAGAGATGGCTACACCTTC; CDR3 protein: CASSLVGQGGRDGYTF
clone size: NA; D gene: TRBD1; V gene: TRBV19; J gene: TRBJ1-5; CDR3 DNA: TGTGCCACCACCCGGGACAGCGTCAATCAGCCCCAGCATTTT; CDR3 protein: CATTRDSVNQPQHF
clone size: NA; D gene: TRBD2; V gene: TRBV18; J gene: TRBJ2-1; CDR3 DNA: TGTGCCAGCTCACCACTAGTCAGGCGGGAGGCCCCCTACAATGAGCAGTTCTTC; CDR3 protein: CASSPLVRREAPYNEQFF
clone size: NA; D gene: NA; V gene: TRBV12-5; J gene: TRBJ1-5; CDR3 DNA: TGTGCTAGTGGTTTCTTTCAGCCCCAGCATTTT; CDR3 protein: CASGFFQPQHF
clone size: once; D gene: TRBD1; V gene: TRBV7-2; J gene: TRBJ1-6; CDR3 DNA: TGTGCCAGCAGTTCTGGGACAGGGGTTAATTCACCCCTCCACTTT; CDR3 protein: CASSSGTGVNSPLHF
clone size: NA; D gene: NA; V gene: TRBV19; J gene: TRBJ2-7; CDR3 DNA: TGTGCCAGTGCTTCGGACGGGGCCTACGAGCAGTACTTC; CDR3 protein: CASASDGAYEQYF
clone size: few; D gene: NA; V gene: TRBV6-5; J gene: TRBJ1-2; CDR3 DNA: TGTGCCAGCAGTCGACTCCTCGGTGGTAACTATGGCTACACCTTC; CDR3 protein: CASSRLLGGNYGYTF
clone size: NA; D gene: TRBD1; V gene: TRBV28; J gene: TRBJ2-1; CDR3 DNA: TGTGCCAGCAGTCACTCCAGACAGGGGATAAGTTACAATGAGCAGTTCTTC; CDR3 protein: CASSHSRQGISYNEQFF
clone size: NA; D gene: TRBD2; V gene: TRBV7-2; J gene: TRBJ2-3; CDR3 DNA: TGTGCCAGCAGCTCACACCCTAGCGGGGGGTACACAGATACGCAGTATTTT; CDR3 protein: CASSSHPSGGYTDTQYF
clone size: NA; D gene: NA; V gene: TRBV10-3; J gene: TRBJ1-1; CDR3 DNA: TGTGCCATCCGCGCGTTACTAGGGGGGAACACTGAAGCTTTCTTT; CDR3 protein: CAIRALLGGNTEAFF
clone size: NA; D gene: TRBD1; V gene: TRBV6-5; J gene: TRBJ1-3; CDR3 DNA: TGTGCCAGCAGGTCAGGGGGTTCTGGAAACACCATATATTTT; CDR3 protein: CASRSGGSGNTIYF
clone size: NA; D gene: NA; V gene: TRBV10-3; J gene: TRBJ2-5; CDR3 DNA: TGTGCCATCAGTAGTTCGCGCCAAGAGACCCAGTACTTC; CDR3 protein: CAISSSRQETQYF
clone size: NA; D gene: TRBD2; V gene: TRBV4-2; J gene: TRBJ2-2; CDR3 DNA: TGTGCCAGCAGCAGCGAGCGGGAGGGCCTTGATACCGGGGAGCTGTTTTTT; CDR3 protein: CASSSEREGLDTGELFF
clone size: NA; D gene: NA; V gene: TRBV6-2/TRBV6-3; J gene: TRBJ2-7; CDR3 DNA: TGTGCCAGCAGTTACGGCGGCGGCCTCCTCCACGAGCAGTACTTC; CDR3 protein: CASSYGGGLLHEQYF
clone size: NA; D gene: NA; V gene: TRBV5-1; J gene: TRBJ1-2; CDR3 DNA: TGCGCCAGCAGTCCCGGAGGGGTGAGGTATGGCTACACCTTC; CDR3 protein: CASSPGGVRYGYTF
clone size: NA; D gene: TRBD2; V gene: TRBV10-1; J gene: TRBJ2-3; CDR3 DNA: TGCGCCAGCAGTGAAAGCGGGAGTCCAGATACGCAGTATTTT; CDR3 protein: CASSESGSPDTQYF
clone size: once; D gene: TRBD1; V gene: TRBV7-9; J gene: TRBJ1-1; CDR3 DNA: TGTGCCAGCAGCATGGGACAGATGAACACTGAAGCTTTCTTT; CDR3 protein: CASSMGQMNTEAFF
clone size: NA; D gene: TRBD2; V gene: TRBV9; J gene: TRBJ2-5; CDR3 DNA: TGTGCCAGCAGCCCCCGACTAGCGGGAGGGTTGGCGTACTTC; CDR3 protein: CASSPRLAGGLAYF
clone size: NA; D gene: NA; V gene: TRBV6-6; J gene: TRBJ1-6; CDR3 DNA: TGTGCCAGCAGTTATGGGCAGCTCTCCTATAATTCACCCCTCCACTTT; CDR3 protein: CASSYGQLSYNSPLHF
clone size: few; D gene: NA; V gene: TRBV5-1; J gene: TRBJ1-2; CDR3 DNA: TGCGCCAGCAGCTTGTCGCCGGGGATCTATGGCTACACCTTC; CDR3 protein: CASSLSPGIYGYTF
clone size: NA; D gene: NA; V gene: TRBV27; J gene: TRBJ2-2; CDR3 DNA: TGTGCCAGCAGTTTAGTTATGACCGGGGAGCTGTTTTTT; CDR3 protein: CASSLVMTGELFF
clone size: NA; D gene: NA; V gene: TRBV4-3; J gene: TRBJ1-6; CDR3 DNA: TGCGCCAGCAGCCAAGAACTAAGAATATCAGGGACTTTTGTCCCCCGGAATTCACCCCTCCACTTT; CDR3 protein: CASSQELRISGTFVPRNSPLHF
clone size: NA; D gene: TRBD2; V gene: TRBV29-1; J gene: TRBJ2-2; CDR3 DNA: TGCAGCGTTACAACCTTACTAGCGGGAGGGCACGGGGAGCTGTTTTTT; CDR3 protein: CSVTTLLAGGHGELFF
clone size: once; D gene: TRBD1; V gene: TRBV5-1; J gene: TRBJ1-2; CDR3 DNA: TGCGCCAGCAGCTTGGCTAGGACAGGGGGCCGATATGGCTACACCTTC; CDR3 protein: CASSLARTGGRYGYTF
clone size: NA; D gene: TRBD2; V gene: TRBV6-5; J gene: TRBJ2-1; CDR3 DNA: TGTGCCAGCACTCCGGGACTAGCAACGTACAATGAGCAGTTCTTC; CDR3 protein: CASTPGLATYNEQFF
clone size: few; D gene: NA; V gene: TRBV6-5; J gene: TRBJ2-1; CDR3 DNA: TGTGCCAGCAGTTCGTCGGGGAGCTCCTACAATGAGCAGTTCTTC; CDR3 protein: CASSSSGSSYNEQFF
clone size: NA; D gene: TRBD2; V gene: TRBV6-5; J gene: TRBJ2-5; CDR3 DNA: TGTGCCAGCAGTTTAACGGGACTAGCAAAAGAGACCCAGTACTTC; CDR3 protein: CASSLTGLAKETQYF
clone size: NA; D gene: TRBD2; V gene: TRBV5-1; J gene: TRBJ2-1; CDR3 DNA: TGCGCCAGCAGCTCCATACCCCTCCTAGCGGGGGAGTACAATGAGCAGTTCTTC; CDR3 protein: CASSSIPLLAGEYNEQFF
clone size: NA; D gene: NA; V gene: TRBV3-1/TRBV3-2; J gene: TRBJ1-1; CDR3 DNA: TGTGCCAGCAGCCAAGGGCAGGGACTCGGGATGAACACTGAAGCTTTCTTT; CDR3 protein: CASSQGQGLGMNTEAFF
clone size: NA; D gene: NA; V gene: TRBV18; J gene: TRBJ2-1; CDR3 DNA: TGTGCCAGCTCACCACTCCGCGGGATTGGCAATGAGCAGTTCTTC; CDR3 protein: CASSPLRGIGNEQFF
clone size: NA; D gene: NA; V gene: TRBV6-5; J gene: TRBJ1-1; CDR3 DNA: TGTGCCAGCAGTTACGCGGGGAGCACTGAAGCTTTCTTT; CDR3 protein: CASSYAGSTEAFF
clone size: NA; D gene: NA; V gene: TRBV14; J gene: TRBJ1-6; CDR3 DNA: TGTGCCAGCAGCCAAGAACAAGACTTCTATAATTCACCCCTCCACTTT; CDR3 protein: CASSQEQDFYNSPLHF
clone size: NA; D gene: TRBD1; V gene: TRBV9; J gene: TRBJ2-2; CDR3 DNA: TGTGCCAGCAGTTGGGGGACAGGGGGCGGTACCGGGGAGCTGTTTTTT; CDR3 protein: CASSWGTGGGTGELFF
clone size: NA; D gene: NA; V gene: TRBV9; J gene: TRBJ2-2; CDR3 DNA: TGTGCCAGCAGCCCTCGCAGGAGGGGCGGGGAGCTGTTTTTT; CDR3 protein: CASSPRRRGGELFF
clone size: NA; D gene: TRBD1; V gene: TRBV10-1; J gene: TRBJ1-5; CDR3 DNA: TGCGCCAGCAGTGCTGCAGGGGGATGTCAGCCCCAGCATTTT; CDR3 protein: CASSAAGGCQPQHF
clone size: NA; D gene: NA; V gene: TRBV3-1/TRBV3-2; J gene: TRBJ1-3; CDR3 DNA: TGTGCCAGCAGCCAGGCGACAGCGAGCTCTGGAAACACCATATATTTT; CDR3 protein: CASSQATASSGNTIYF
clone size: NA; D gene: TRBD1; V gene: TRBV6-4; J gene: TRBJ2-7; CDR3 DNA: TGTGCCAGCAAACCGGGACAGGGTGCCTACGAGCAGTACTTC; CDR3 protein: CASKPGQGAYEQYF